This T cell receptor (beta chain) was retrieved from a study of T cells in Graves' hyperthyroidism and ophthalmopathy. RNA transcripts were the template for amplifying TCR beta CDR3 regions. The TCR CDR3 was amplified in a first-round RT-PCR using the HTBI primer set. Each CDR3 protein gets one entry after TCRdb re-called the multiplex PCR reads with MiXCR. The table lists about 720,000 distinct CDR3 sequences, roughly 20% of them singletons, with about a sixth in the top ten. Trimming stripped 2 bases from V and 6 bases from J, with 15 bases between. The germline V gene encodes CDR1 SGHRS and CDR2 YFSETQ. The CDR3 has 14 residues.

The chain links TRBV5-1 to TRBJ2-7; D may be TRBD1 (6 bases). The TCR originated in a woman aged 45-65 years with Graves' hyperthyroidism that later progressed to Graves' ophthalmopathy. The sequenced material came from blood. The CDR3: CASSLIRTEAEQYF. As DNA, the CDR3 is TGCGCCAGCAGCTTAATTAGGACAGAGGCCGAGCAGTACTTC.